This T cell receptor beta chain emerged from a study of cytomegalovirus exposure and HLA in healthy donors. Study-wide background: Approximately 200 million T cells yielded fewer than 120 million unique TCR beta sequences in earlier analysis.

Regarding the study as a whole: HLA allele associations emerged for about 18,000 TCR beta sequences in a later analysis, at 0.05 false discovery rate. Some V segments (TRBV6-2 and TRBV6-3 among them) were excluded as indistinguishable. Most TCR sequences showed up rarely, but some public TCRs showed up in many donors.

60 Vbeta and 13 Jbeta primers were used in PCR. Measured with immunoSEQ multiplex PCR; TCRdb has only the in-frame clones, and not every one. The sample has some 96,000 clones, less than 85% seen once. The V end lost 6 bases, the J end lost 0 bases, and 11 bases lay between the germline ends. The CDR3 is 14 amino acids. Germline V gives CDR1 MNHEY, CDR2 SVGAGI. In regard to this clone: Its antigen is undetermined.

What was sequenced was PBMCs. This receptor was obtained from an older woman in good health and CMV-seropositive. The chain is built from TRBV6-5 and TRBJ1-1, with a weak D call TRBD1 (6 bases). The CDR3 here is CASSPTGMNTEAFF. The CDR3 nucleotides are TGTGCCAGCAGCCCGACAGGTATGAACACTGAAGCTTTCTTT.